Below are 13 T cell receptor beta chains sequenced from a single sample in a study of early T cells in non-severe SARS-CoV-2 infection. TCRdb ran MiXCR on the 5' RACE reads and lists one entry per CDR3 protein. The repertoire has 80,000 to 100,000 distinct CDR3 sequences, 13% to 15% of them found once; the top ten carry under 7.5%. What was sequenced was whole blood. The receptors derive from an adult who was a healthcare worker with PCR-confirmed SARS-CoV-2 infection or an uninfected control (not recorded which).

In this sample, this clonotype turned up a few times. The chain carries TRBV11-2 and TRBJ1-4; D is ambiguous. The germline gives CDR1 SGHAT, CDR2 FQNNGV. The CDR3 has 20 amino acids. V lost 3 bases and J lost 0, with 23 bases in between. The DNA of the CDR3 is TGTGCCAGCAGCTTCTCTCGACCTTCCCCCCTCATCTCAACTAATGAAAAACTGTTTTTT. Translating gives CASSFSRPSPLISTNEKLFF. The full variable domain, completed using reference TRBV11-2 and TRBJ1-4, is EAGVAQSPRYKIIEKRQSVAFWCNPISGHATLYWYQQILGQGPKLLIQFQNNGVVDDSQLPKDRFSAERLKGVDSTLKIQPAKLEDSAVYLCASSFSRPSPLISTNEKLFFGSGTQLSVL.

The V gene is TRBV12-3 or TRBV12-4, the J gene TRBJ2-3; D uncertain. This CDR3 has 12 residues. Trimming stripped 6 bases from V and 4 bases from J, with 8 bases between. The CDR3 DNA sequence: TGTGCCAGCAGCCTAAGGCCAGATACGCAGTATTTT. This translates into CASSLRPDTQYF.

This chain links TRBV11-2 with TRBJ1-1, with D possibly being TRBD1 (6 bases). Germline lookup yields CDR1 SGHAT and CDR2 FQNNGV. The V end lost 5 bases, the J end lost 1 base, and 17 bases lay between the germline ends. The CDR3 is 16 residues long. The CDR3 DNA is TGTGCCAGCAGCGCTTGGGACCAAGGGGGGAACACTGAAGCTTTCTTT. Its translation is CASSAWDQGGNTEAFF.

This clonotype was seen at least ten times. This rearrangement joins TRBV29-1 to TRBJ1-1, with D perhaps matching TRBD1 (5 bases). Germline V CDR1 and CDR2: SQVTM, ANQGSEA. The CDR3 runs to 14 residues. V lost 6 bases and J lost 5, with 19 bases in between. The CDR3 nucleotides read TGCAGCGTCGGAGGTTACCAGGGACGGACTGAAGCTTTCTTT. Its translation is CSVGGYQGRTEAFF. The complete variable domain, with remaining parts taken from reference TRBV29-1 and TRBJ1-1, reads SAVISQKPSRDICQRGTSLTIQCQVDSQVTMMFWYRQQPGQSLTLIATANQGSEATYESGFVIDKFPISRPNLTFSTLTVSNMSPEDSSIYLCSVGGYQGRTEAFFGQGTRLTVV.

This clonotype occurred many times. The V gene is TRBV28, the J gene TRBJ2-5, with D possibly TRBD2 on 6 matching bases. This CDR3 spans 15 amino acids. V lost 3 bases to trimming and J lost 4 bases, with 15 bases between them. CDR1 and CDR2 from the germline V gene are MDHEN and SYDVKM. CDR3 residues: CASSFRLEFGETQYF. The CDR3 DNA sequence: TGTGCCAGCAGTTTTAGACTAGAGTTTGGAGAGACCCAGTACTTC.

V usage is TRBV7-2 and J usage is TRBJ2-7; D tentatively reads TRBD1 or TRBD2 (5 bases each). The CDR3 has 14 residues. In germline, CDR1 is SGHTA, CDR2 FQGNSA. Trimming pared 1 base from V and 0 bases from J, leaving 7 bases between. DNA of the CDR3: TGTGCCAGCAGCTTAGGGGGGACCTCCTACGAGCAGTACTTC. This gives the protein CASSLGGTSYEQYF. The whole variable domain, filled in from reference TRBV7-2 and TRBJ2-7, reads GAGVSQSPSNKVTEKGKDVELRCDPISGHTALYWYRQSLGQGLEFLIYFQGNSAPDKSGLPSDRFSAERTGGSVSTLTIQRTQQEDSAVYLCASSLGGTSYEQYFGPGTRLTVT.

This clonotype was observed a handful of times. V gene TRBV7-2 combines with J gene TRBJ1-4, with no clear D. CDR1 is SGHTA and CDR2 is FQGNSA in the germline V gene. The CDR3 is made up of 14 amino acids. Trimming took 1 base from V and 4 from J, leaving 7 bases between them. This CDR3 is CASSLGHNNEKLFF. The CDR3 DNA reads TGTGCCAGCAGCTTAGGTCATAATAATGAAAAACTGTTTTTT.

This clonotype was seen more than once but under ten times. This chain links TRBV7-3 with TRBJ2-7; D gene unclear. V was clipped by 5 bases and J by 0 bases, with 11 bases between them. There are 14 residues in the CDR3. Germline-derived CDR1 and CDR2 are SGHTA and FQGTGA. CDR3 nucleotides: TGTGCCAGCAGCAGCATCCCAGGCTCCTACGAGCAGTACTTC. This encodes CASSSIPGSYEQYF.

This clonotype was counted many times. V is TRBV6-5 and J is TRBJ2-3, with a tentative D call TRBD2 (5 bases). Germline values: CDR1 MNHEY, CDR2 SVGAGI. The CDR3 runs to 15 residues. With 2 bases removed from V and 0 bases from J, the gap between germline ends came to 9 bases. The CDR3 region is CASSYDGVSTDTQYF. The CDR3, as DNA: TGTGCCAGCAGTTACGACGGGGTGAGCACAGATACGCAGTATTTT.

The chain carries TRBV12-5 and TRBJ2-1; D unresolved. V lost 1 base and J lost 12, with 10 bases in between. From germline, CDR1 is LGHNT and CDR2 FRNRAP. The CDR3 runs to 12 residues. The CDR3 DNA reads TGTGCTAGTGGTTTGGAAGCAGGTCCGCAGTTCTTC. Protein: CASGLEAGPQFF.

This clonotype was detected many times. The genes are TRBV20-1 and TRBJ1-1; D remains unclear. The CDR3 is 13 residues long. Germline V lookup: CDR1 DFQATT, CDR2 SNEGSKA (reference sequence). V dropped 1 base and J dropped 5 bases, with 11 bases sitting between them. CDR3 DNA sequence: TGCAGTGCTAGAGGAAGGGCGGGGACTGAAGCTTTCTTT. This gives the protein CSARGRAGTEAFF.

The chain links TRBV9 to TRBJ1-1; D perhaps matches TRBD1 (6 bases). This CDR3 has 14 residues. The V gene lost 3 bases and the J gene lost 0 bases, with 9 bases spanning the gap. CDR1 and CDR2 from the germline V gene are SGDLS and YYNGEE. The CDR3 bases are TGTGCCAGCAGCGCTCAGGGGTTGAACACTGAAGCTTTCTTT. It yields the protein CASSAQGLNTEAFF.

This clonotype was detected a few times. The CDR3 sequence: CASTVQGEQPQHF. The DNA for the CDR3 is TGTGCCAGCACGGTACAGGGCGAGCAGCCCCAGCATTTT. V and J are TRBV6-6 and TRBJ1-5; weak D call: TRBD1 (6 bases). Germline CDR1 reads MNHNY; CDR2 reads SVGAGI (reference sequence). The CDR3 has 13 residues. V lost 7 bases and J lost 7, with 14 bases in between.